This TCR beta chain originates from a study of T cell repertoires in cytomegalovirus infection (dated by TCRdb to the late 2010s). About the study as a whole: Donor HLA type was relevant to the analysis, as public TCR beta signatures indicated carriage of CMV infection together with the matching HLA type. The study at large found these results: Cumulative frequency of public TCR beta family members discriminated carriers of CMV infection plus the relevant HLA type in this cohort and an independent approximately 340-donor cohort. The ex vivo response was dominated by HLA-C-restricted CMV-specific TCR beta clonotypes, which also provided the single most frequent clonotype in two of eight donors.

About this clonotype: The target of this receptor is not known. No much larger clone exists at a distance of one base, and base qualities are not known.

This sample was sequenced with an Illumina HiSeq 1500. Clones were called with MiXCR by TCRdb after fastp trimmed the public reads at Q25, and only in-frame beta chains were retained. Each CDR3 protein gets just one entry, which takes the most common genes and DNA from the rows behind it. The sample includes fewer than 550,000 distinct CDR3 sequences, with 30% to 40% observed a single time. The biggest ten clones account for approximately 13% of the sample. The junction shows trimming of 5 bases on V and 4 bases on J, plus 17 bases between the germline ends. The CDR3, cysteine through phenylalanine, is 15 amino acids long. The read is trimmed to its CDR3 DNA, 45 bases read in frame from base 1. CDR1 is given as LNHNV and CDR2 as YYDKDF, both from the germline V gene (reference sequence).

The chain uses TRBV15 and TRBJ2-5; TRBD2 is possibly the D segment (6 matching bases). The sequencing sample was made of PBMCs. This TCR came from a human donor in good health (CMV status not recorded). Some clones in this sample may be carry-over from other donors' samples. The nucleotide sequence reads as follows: TGTGCCACCAGCCGGAGGGGCGTCCTGGGAGAGACCCAGTACTTC. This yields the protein CATSRRGVLGETQYF.